Listed below are T cell receptor beta chains from one sample, sequenced in a study of technical replicates of blood from a handful of donors. The data were produced by immunoSEQ multiplex PCR, yet TCRdb's version contains in-frame clones alone and is incomplete. The data contain over 65,000 clones, nearly 98% of them singletons. The material sequenced was T cells isolated from PBMCs. These receptors came from a human donor in good health. CDR3s include the opening cysteine and the closing phenylalanine or tryptophan. D genes are given only for firm matches. A clone size is listed for some rows: how often the clone was seen (once, few, many), or a class if it is expanded.

D	V	length	size	J	DNA	CDR3
TRBD1	TRBV6-6	13	-	TRBJ2-7	TGCGGCACCCGGGACAGGGACTCCTACGAGCAGTACTTC	CGTRDRDSYEQYF
-	TRBV6-1	15	-	TRBJ1-2	TGTGCCAGCAGTGAACGAAGGGGAACACCTGGGAGCTACACCTTC	CASSERRGTPGSYTF
-	TRBV10-3	18	-	TRBJ2-1	TGTGCCATCAGTGAGTCGGAGGTTGGGAGGGGGATATACAATGAGCAGTTCTTC	CAISESEVGRGIYNEQFF
TRBD1	TRBV7-3	18	-	TRBJ2-3	TGTGCCAGCAGCGTAGGGTTTCGGGATGACAGGGACGAAGGAAAGCAGTATTTT	CASSVGFRDDRDEGKQYF
-	TRBV7-2	16	once	TRBJ2-7	TGTGCCAGCAGCTTAGTAACGGGGAAATCCCCCTACGAGCAGTACTTC	CASSLVTGKSPYEQYF
-	TRBV6-5	12	-	TRBJ2-2	TGTGCCAGCAGCCATGGGCCCGGGGAGCTGTTTTTT	CASSHGPGELFF
TRBD1	TRBV5-1	13	-	TRBJ1-1	TGCGCCAGCTCAGGGGGTTTGGGCACTGAAGCTTTCTTT	CASSGGLGTEAFF
TRBD2	TRBV7-9	19	-	TRBJ2-5	TGTGCCAGCAGCTTAAGCTTTGGGACTAGCGCAAATTGGGGAGAGACCCAGTACTTC	CASSLSFGTSANWGETQYF
-	TRBV13	12	-	TRBJ2-3	TGTGCCAGCAGCTTTAGACAAGATACGCAGTATTTT	CASSFRQDTQYF
TRBD2	TRBV11-2	16	-	TRBJ2-1	TGTGCCAGCAGCCAGCTAGGGCTAGCGGGATACAATGAGCAGTTCTTC	CASSQLGLAGYNEQFF
TRBD1	TRBV14	13	-	TRBJ2-7	TGTGCCAGCAGCCCCGGGACAGGCTACGAGCAGTACTTC	CASSPGTGYEQYF
TRBD2	TRBV5-6	16	once	TRBJ2-7	TGTGCCAGCAGCTTGGAATCAGCGGGAGGGACCTACGAGCAGTACTTC	CASSLESAGGTYEQYF
-	TRBV11-3	12	-	TRBJ2-1	TGTGCCAGCAGCCCCCGTACGGATGAGCAGTTCTTC	CASSPRTDEQFF
-	TRBV15	16	once	TRBJ2-3	TGTGCCACCAGCAGAGATCGGAACAGATACACAGATACGCAGTATTTT	CATSRDRNRYTDTQYF
-	TRBV7-8	16	-	TRBJ1-1	TGTGCCAGCAGCTTGACAAACGGCCACTTGAACACTGAAGCTTTCTTT	CASSLTNGHLNTEAFF
-	TRBV9	13	-	TRBJ2-5	TGTGCCAGCAGCCCCATAGCCCGGGGGACCCAGTACTTC	CASSPIARGTQYF
TRBD1	TRBV11-3	16	-	TRBJ2-7	TGTGCCAGCAGCTTAGATCGGACAGGGAGCTCCTACGAGCAGTACTTC	CASSLDRTGSSYEQYF
-	TRBV25-1	13	-	TRBJ1-1	TGTGCCAGCAGTGAGGGGCAGCTCACTGAAGCTTTCTTT	CASSEGQLTEAFF
TRBD1	TRBV4-1	17	-	TRBJ2-5	TGCGCCAGCAGCCAAGGACAGGGGTGGGGGAGACAAGAGACCCAGTACTTC	CASSQGQGWGRQETQYF
TRBD1	TRBV5-6	13	-	TRBJ1-2	TGTGCCAGCAGCCGTCGGGACAGCTATGGCTACACCTTC	CASSRRDSYGYTF
-	TRBV6-5	14	once	TRBJ1-2	TGTGCCAGCCGAGGAGGGCCCGACAGCTATGGCTACACCTTC	CASRGGPDSYGYTF
TRBD1	TRBV5-6	13	once	TRBJ1-1	TGTGCCAGCAGCTTGGACAGGGGTGACGAAGCTTTCTTT	CASSLDRGDEAFF
-	TRBV19	18	-	TRBJ2-6	TGTGCCAGTATCCCCCTTGGAGGAGGGAGCTCTGGGGCCAACGTCCTGACTTTC	CASIPLGGGSSGANVLTF
-	TRBV5-1	13	-	TRBJ1-4	TGCGCCAGCAGCTTGGAGGCAGGGGAAAAACTGTTTTTT	CASSLEAGEKLFF
TRBD2	TRBV7-8	15	-	TRBJ2-1	TGTGCCAGCAGAAAACTAGCGGGGGCCTCCAATGAGCAGTTCTTC	CASRKLAGASNEQFF
-	TRBV7-6	15	-	TRBJ2-2	TGTGCCAGCAGCTTAGCGGGGGGGCCGACCGGGGAGCTGTTTTTT	CASSLAGGPTGELFF
-	TRBV7-9	14	-	TRBJ2-5	TGTGCCAGCAGCCCCCGGCAGGGAAGTGGGACCCAGTACTTC	CASSPRQGSGTQYF
TRBD2	TRBV7-9	17	-	TRBJ2-7	TGTGCCAGCAGCCCAGGGGGAACGGGACTAGCGGTTTACGAGCAGTACTTC	CASSPGGTGLAVYEQYF
TRBD1	TRBV6-5	12	-	TRBJ1-4	TGTGCCAGCAGCTGGGACAGGGAAAAACTGTTTTTT	CASSWDREKLFF
TRBD1	TRBV28	16	-	TRBJ2-2	TGTGCCAGCAGGCTGCCGGGACAGCTGAACACCGGGGAGCTGTTTTTT	CASRLPGQLNTGELFF
-	TRBV7-7	15	-	TRBJ2-7	TGTGCCAGCAGCTTATTTCCGGGAAGCTCCTACGAGCAGTACTTC	CASSLFPGSSYEQYF
-	TRBV9	15	-	TRBJ2-1	TGTGCCAGCAGCGTAGAGACGGGATCCGGCTTTGAGCAGTTCTTC	CASSVETGSGFEQFF
TRBD1	TRBV11-3	16	-	TRBJ1-2	TGTGCCAGCAGCTTAGAAGCCCGGACAGGGTTGAACGGCTACACCTTC	CASSLEARTGLNGYTF
TRBD1	TRBV19	14	-	TRBJ2-7	TGTGCCAGTAGCATCACAGGGGGCCCGTACGAGCAGTACTTC	CASSITGGPYEQYF
TRBD2	TRBV2	17	-	TRBJ2-4	TGTGCCAGCAGTGAAGGTCCTAGCGGGGATGCCAAAAACATTCAGTACTTC	CASSEGPSGDAKNIQYF
-	TRBV28	16	once	TRBJ2-7	TGTGCCAGCAGTTTATCACGGGTAGCAGTATCCTACGAGCAGTACTTC	CASSLSRVAVSYEQYF
-	TRBV30	13	-	TRBJ1-4	TGTGCCTGCGGATTCAGAGGAAATGAAAAACTGTTTTTT	CACGFRGNEKLFF
-	TRBV18	13	-	TRBJ1-2	TGTGCCAGCTCACCGCAGGATTCCTATGGCTACACCTTC	CASSPQDSYGYTF
TRBD2	TRBV15	17	once	TRBJ2-3	TGTGCCACCAGCACTCGGGGGGGGCTAGTGGGCACAGATACGCAGTATTTT	CATSTRGGLVGTDTQYF
-	TRBV4-1	16	-	TRBJ1-1	TGCGCCAGCAGCCACACTTTCAGGGGCATGAACACTGAAGCTTTCTTT	CASSHTFRGMNTEAFF
-	TRBV30	12	-	TRBJ1-2	TGTGCCTGGAGGAGCTATGACAGTGGCTACACCTTC	CAWRSYDSGYTF
TRBD1	TRBV7-3	14	-	TRBJ1-1	TGTGCCAGCAGCCTAATTGCAGGGGGACAAAAAGCTTTCTTT	CASSLIAGGQKAFF
-	TRBV9	14	-	TRBJ2-2	TGTGCCAGCAGCATGACAGGAAACACCGGGGAGCTGTTTTTT	CASSMTGNTGELFF
-	TRBV12-5	15	-	TRBJ2-7	TGTGCTAGTGCCCCCCCGGGTTCCTATCTCTACGAGCAGTACTTC	CASAPPGSYLYEQYF
-	TRBV2	15	-	TRBJ2-1	TGTGCCAGCAGTCCAACGGCGGCAACCTACAATGAGCAGTTCTTC	CASSPTAATYNEQFF
TRBD1	TRBV10-3	14	-	TRBJ2-7	TGTGCCATCAGTGAAAGTGGGACAGGGGACGAGCAGTACTTC	CAISESGTGDEQYF
-	TRBV19	14	once	TRBJ1-2	TGTGCCAGTAGAGCGGGGGATCAAGGGGTTGGCTACACCTTC	CASRAGDQGVGYTF
TRBD2	TRBV4-2	17	-	TRBJ2-2	TGTGCCAGCAGCCAAGGACTAGCGGGGGGTAGCACCGGGGAGCTGTTTTTT	CASSQGLAGGSTGELFF
-	TRBV6-1	15	-	TRBJ1-2	TGTGCCAGCAGTGAATGGGCAGGGGCTCCTTATGGCTACACCTTC	CASSEWAGAPYGYTF
TRBD1	TRBV18	17	-	TRBJ2-2	TGTGCCAGCTCACCCTCTTCGAGGACAGGGAACACCGGGGAGCTGTTTTTT	CASSPSSRTGNTGELFF
-	TRBV9	16	-	TRBJ2-5	TGTGCCAGCAGCGTAGCGGGGACACCCGGAGGAGAGACCCAGTACTTC	CASSVAGTPGGETQYF
-	TRBV7-9	16	-	TRBJ1-1	TGTGCCAGCAGATCAGAAATGGACAGAAAGAACACTGAAGCTTTCTTT	CASRSEMDRKNTEAFF
-	TRBV30	13	-	TRBJ1-1	TGTGCCTGGAGGGCAGGGGTCGGGACTGAAGCTTTCTTT	CAWRAGVGTEAFF
-	TRBV5-1	16	-	TRBJ1-1	TGCGCCAGCAGCTTCCAGGGTTTGGGGCTGAACACTGAAGCTTTCTTT	CASSFQGLGLNTEAFF
-	TRBV11-3	14	-	TRBJ2-7	TGTGCCAGCAGCTTCCCCGGGGATCATTACGAGCAGTACTTC	CASSFPGDHYEQYF
TRBD1	TRBV7-2	15	-	TRBJ1-1	TGTGCCAGCAGCTTCACCGGGACAGCGAACACTGAAGCTTTCTTT	CASSFTGTANTEAFF
-	TRBV9	15	-	TRBJ1-2	TGTGCCAGCGAAGCAGGGACCGGGGGGCTCTATGGCTACACCTTC	CASEAGTGGLYGYTF
-	TRBV7-9	16	-	TRBJ1-2	TGTGCCAGCAGCTTATTTGGACAGTACTCGCGATATGGCTACACCTTC	CASSLFGQYSRYGYTF
-	TRBV7-2	13	-	TRBJ2-3	TGTGCCAGCAGCTCTCCTGTTATTGATACGCAGTATTTT	CASSSPVIDTQYF
-	TRBV29-1	12	-	TRBJ2-5	TGCAGCGTTGATGGGAGCGGTAAGACCCAGTACTTC	CSVDGSGKTQYF